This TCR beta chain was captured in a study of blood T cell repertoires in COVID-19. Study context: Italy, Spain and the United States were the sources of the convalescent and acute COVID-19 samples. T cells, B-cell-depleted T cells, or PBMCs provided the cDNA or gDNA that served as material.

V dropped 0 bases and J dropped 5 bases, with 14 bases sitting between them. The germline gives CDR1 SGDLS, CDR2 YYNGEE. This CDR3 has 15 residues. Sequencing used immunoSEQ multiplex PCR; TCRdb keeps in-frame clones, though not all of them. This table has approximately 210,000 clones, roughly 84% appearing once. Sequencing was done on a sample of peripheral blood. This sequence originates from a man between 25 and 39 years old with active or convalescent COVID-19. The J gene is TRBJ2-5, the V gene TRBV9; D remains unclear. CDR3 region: CASSVARTPGETQYF. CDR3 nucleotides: TGTGCCAGCAGCGTAGCCCGAACCCCCGGGGAGACCCAGTACTTC.